The present TCR beta chain was sequenced within a study of human T cells and chemical hapten exposure. The wider study: Small discrepancies in pooled library volume mainly accounted for the varying TCR yields per sample.

This sample's time point: healthy volunteer bleed at 2 weeks. Total RNA extraction was carried out from unfractionated whole blood. Findings and limits, study-wide: Sensitization with DPC brought no change to TCRs above 1 in 1000 in frequency.

Individual cDNA molecules in this library carried unique molecular identifiers. TCRdb fed the RACE reads into MiXCR, producing one record per CDR3 protein. The sample has some 45,000 distinct CDR3 sequences, about 4.1% seen once; the top ten hold about 6%. Looked up from germline, CDR1 is MNHNY and CDR2 is SVGAGI (reference sequence). With 7 bases removed from V and 8 bases from J, the gap between germline ends came to 14 bases. There are 12 residues in the CDR3. This clonotype has more than one count but fewer than ten. The antigen is undetermined. The receptor was isolated from a human donor in good health. Some clones in this sample may be carry-over from other donors' samples. The material sequenced was whole blood. V and J are TRBV6-6 and TRBJ1-2; D remains ambiguous. The CDR3 bases are TGTGCCAGCACCCCCGCTTTGCAGGGCTACACCTTC. It codes for CASTPALQGYTF.